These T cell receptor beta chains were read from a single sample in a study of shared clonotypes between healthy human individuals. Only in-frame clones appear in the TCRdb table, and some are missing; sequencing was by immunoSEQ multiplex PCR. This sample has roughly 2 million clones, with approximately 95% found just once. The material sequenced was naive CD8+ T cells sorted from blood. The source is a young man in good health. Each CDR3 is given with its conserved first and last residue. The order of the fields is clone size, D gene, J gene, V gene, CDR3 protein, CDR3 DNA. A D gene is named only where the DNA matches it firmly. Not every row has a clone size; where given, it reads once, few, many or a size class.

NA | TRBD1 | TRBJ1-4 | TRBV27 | CASSLWDREKLFF | TGTGCCAGCAGTTTATGGGACAGAGAAAAACTGTTTTTT
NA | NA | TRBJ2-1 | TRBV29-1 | CSVEHLRETLYNEQFF | TGCAGCGTTGAACACCTCCGGGAGACTCTCTACAATGAGCAGTTCTTC
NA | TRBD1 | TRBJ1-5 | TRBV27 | CASSSWTGSQPQHF | TGTGCCAGCAGTTCATGGACAGGGAGTCAGCCCCAGCATTTT
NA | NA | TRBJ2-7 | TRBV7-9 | CASSLGENEQYF | TGTGCCAGCAGCTTGGGGGAGAACGAGCAGTACTTC
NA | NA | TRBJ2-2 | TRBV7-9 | CASRLAPQSTGELFF | TGTGCCAGCAGGTTAGCCCCCCAGAGCACCGGGGAGCTGTTTTTT
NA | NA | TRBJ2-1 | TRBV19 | CATREVSTYNEQFF | TGTGCCACCCGTGAGGTTTCTACCTACAATGAGCAGTTCTTC
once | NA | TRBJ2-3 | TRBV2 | CASVDFHTDTQYF | TGTGCCAGCGTAGACTTTCACACAGATACGCAGTATTTT
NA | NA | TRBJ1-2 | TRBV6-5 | CASSQRSSYGYTF | TGTGCCAGCAGTCAGAGGAGCAGCTATGGCTACACCTTC
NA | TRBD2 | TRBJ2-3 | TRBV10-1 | CASSEASGVDTQYF | TGCGCCAGCAGTGAGGCTAGCGGGGTGGATACGCAGTATTTT
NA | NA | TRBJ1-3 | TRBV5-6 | CASSLGGIGFGNTIYF | TGTGCCAGCAGCTTGGGTGGTATAGGTTTTGGAAACACCATATATTTT
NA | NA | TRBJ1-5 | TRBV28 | CASSLGTDQPQHF | TGTGCCAGCAGTTTGGGGACGGATCAGCCCCAGCATTTT
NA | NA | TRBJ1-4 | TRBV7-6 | CASSLGQDDTTNEKLFF | TGTGCCAGCAGCCTCGGCCAGGACGATACAACTAATGAAAAACTGTTTTTT
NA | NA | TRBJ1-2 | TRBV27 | CASSKVSRVEEGYTF | TGTGCCAGCAGTAAGGTGTCTAGGGTCGAGGAAGGCTACACCTTC
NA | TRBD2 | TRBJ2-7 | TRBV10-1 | CASSESGLAGGYEQYF | TGCGCCAGCAGTGAGTCGGGACTAGCGGGAGGTTACGAGCAGTACTTC
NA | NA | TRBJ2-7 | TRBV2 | CASRGQSYEQYF | TGTGCCAGCAGGGGTCAGAGCTACGAGCAGTACTTC
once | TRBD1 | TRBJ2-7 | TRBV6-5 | CASSPGQAEEQYF | TGTGCCAGCAGTCCGGGACAGGCCGAGGAGCAGTACTTC
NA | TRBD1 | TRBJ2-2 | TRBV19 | CASSPWTGQAGELFF | TGTGCCAGTAGTCCATGGACAGGCCAGGCCGGGGAGCTGTTTTTT
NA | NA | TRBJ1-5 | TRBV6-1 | CASSEMAGGNQPQHF | TGTGCCAGCAGTGAAATGGCAGGGGGCAATCAGCCCCAGCATTTT
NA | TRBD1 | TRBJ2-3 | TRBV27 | CASSPDRGLRDTQYF | TGTGCCAGCAGTCCCGACAGGGGGTTACGAGATACGCAGTATTTT
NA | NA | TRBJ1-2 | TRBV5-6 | CASTEGPGDSLGYTF | TGTGCCAGCACCGAAGGGCCAGGGGACTCCCTTGGCTACACCTTC
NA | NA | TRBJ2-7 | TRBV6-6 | CASSYSSDSYEQYF | TGTGCCAGCAGTTACTCTTCGGATTCCTACGAGCAGTACTTC
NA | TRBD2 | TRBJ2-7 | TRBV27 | CASSLSGGASDEQYF | TGTGCCAGCAGTTTAAGCGGGGGGGCTTCCGACGAGCAGTACTTC
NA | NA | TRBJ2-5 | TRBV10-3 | CAISAGADQETQYF | TGTGCCATCAGTGCGGGGGCAGATCAAGAGACCCAGTACTTC
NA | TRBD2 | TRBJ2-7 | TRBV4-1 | CASSLRLADSYEQYF | TGCGCCAGCAGCCTACGACTAGCGGACTCTTACGAGCAGTACTTC
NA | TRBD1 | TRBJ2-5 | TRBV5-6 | CASSFATGGAETQYF | TGTGCCAGCAGCTTCGCTACAGGGGGCGCGGAGACCCAGTACTTC
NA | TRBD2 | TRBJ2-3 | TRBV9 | CASSPLSGSTDTQYF | TGTGCCAGCAGCCCCCTTAGCGGGAGCACAGATACGCAGTATTTT
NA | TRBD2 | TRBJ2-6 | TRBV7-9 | CASSHAGVSGANVLTF | TGTGCCAGCAGCCATGCGGGGGTTAGTGGGGCCAACGTCCTGACTTTC
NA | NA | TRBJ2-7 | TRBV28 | CASSSITGEAYEQYF | TGTGCCAGCAGTTCCATTACGGGGGAAGCCTACGAGCAGTACTTC
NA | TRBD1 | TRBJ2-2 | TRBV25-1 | CASSEHRGDTGELFF | TGTGCCAGCAGTGAACACAGGGGGGACACCGGGGAGCTGTTTTTT
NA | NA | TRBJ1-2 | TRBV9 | CASSGTRDRGVDGYTF | TGTGCCAGCAGCGGAACCCGGGATAGGGGGGTCGATGGCTACACCTTC
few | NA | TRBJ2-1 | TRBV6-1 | CASSEARMGYNEQFF | TGTGCCAGCAGTGAAGCCAGAATGGGATACAATGAGCAGTTCTTC
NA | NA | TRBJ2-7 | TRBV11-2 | CASTYNGGIEQYF | TGTGCCAGCACCTATAATGGAGGTATCGAGCAGTACTTC
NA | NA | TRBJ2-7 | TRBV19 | CASSIDNSCEQYF | TGTGCCAGTAGTATAGATAACTCCTGCGAGCAGTACTTC
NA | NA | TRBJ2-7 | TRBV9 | CASSQDISYEQYF | TGTGCCAGCAGCCAAGACATTTCCTACGAGCAGTACTTC
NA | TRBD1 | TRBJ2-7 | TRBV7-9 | CASSLGDSEQYF | TGTGCCAGCAGCTTAGGGGACAGTGAGCAGTACTTC
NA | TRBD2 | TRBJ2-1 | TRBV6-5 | CASSWLAGGGDEQFF | TGTGCCAGCAGTTGGCTAGCGGGAGGTGGCGATGAGCAGTTCTTC
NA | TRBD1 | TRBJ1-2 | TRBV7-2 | CASSSPGGSWDGYTF | TGTGCCAGCAGCTCCCCAGGGGGCTCCTGGGATGGCTACACCTTC
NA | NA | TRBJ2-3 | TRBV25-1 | CASSELGSETDTQYF | TGTGCCAGCAGTGAACTAGGTAGCGAAACAGATACGCAGTATTTT
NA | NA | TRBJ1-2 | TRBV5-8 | CASSLAAGYGYTF | TGTGCCAGCAGCTTGGCGGCAGGCTATGGCTACACCTTC
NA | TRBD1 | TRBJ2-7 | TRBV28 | CASTAGGEQYF | TGTGCCAGCACCGCAGGGGGCGAGCAGTACTTC
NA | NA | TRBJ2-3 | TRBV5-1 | CASSLGADTQYF | TGCGCCAGCAGCTTGGGAGCAGATACGCAGTATTTT
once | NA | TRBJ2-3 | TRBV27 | CASGQQGGTDTQYF | TGTGCCAGCGGTCAACAAGGGGGCACAGATACGCAGTATTTT
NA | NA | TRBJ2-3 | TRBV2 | CASSLWGDTQYF | TGTGCCAGCAGTTTATGGGGGGATACGCAGTATTTT
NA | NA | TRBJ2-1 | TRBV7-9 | CASSPGTVDEQFF | TGTGCCAGCAGCCCCGGGACCGTCGATGAGCAGTTCTTC
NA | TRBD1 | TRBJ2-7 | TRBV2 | CASSAGQERYYEQYF | TGTGCCAGCAGTGCGGGACAGGAAAGATACTACGAGCAGTACTTC
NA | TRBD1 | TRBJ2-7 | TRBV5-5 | CASRPWTGGAYEQYF | TGTGCCAGCAGACCTTGGACAGGGGGTGCCTACGAGCAGTACTTC
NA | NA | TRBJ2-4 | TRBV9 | CASSGDLAKNIQYF | TGTGCCAGCAGCGGCGATCTAGCCAAAAACATTCAGTACTTC
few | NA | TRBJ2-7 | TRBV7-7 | CASSPTDGYEQYF | TGTGCTAGCAGCCCAACGGACGGCTACGAGCAGTACTTC
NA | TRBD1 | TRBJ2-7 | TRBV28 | CASSYSTYDMRGPNTYEQYF | TGTGCCAGCAGTTACTCAACGTATGATATGAGGGGGCCCAATACCTACGAGCAGTACTTC
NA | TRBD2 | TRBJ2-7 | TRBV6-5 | CASRPSAGSYEQYF | TGTGCCAGCAGACCGTCAGCGGGGTCCTACGAGCAGTACTTC
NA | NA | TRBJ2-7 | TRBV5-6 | CASSPSTGSYEQYF | TGTGCCAGCAGCCCTTCTACAGGGTCCTACGAGCAGTACTTC
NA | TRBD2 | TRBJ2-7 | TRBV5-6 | CASSFGGRGNEQYF | TGTGCCAGCAGCTTCGGCGGGAGAGGGAACGAGCAGTACTTC
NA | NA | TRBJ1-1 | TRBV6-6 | CAGRQNTEAFF | TGTGCCGGAAGACAGAACACTGAAGCTTTCTTT
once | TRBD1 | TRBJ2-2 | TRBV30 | CAWSVPPPGTANTGELFF | TGTGCCTGGAGTGTACCCCCCCCCGGGACAGCGAACACCGGGGAGCTGTTTTTT
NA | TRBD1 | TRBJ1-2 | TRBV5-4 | CASSFKGAFGYTF | TGTGCCAGCAGCTTTAAGGGGGCGTTTGGCTACACCTTC
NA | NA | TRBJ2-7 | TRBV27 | CASGTGRYEQYF | TGTGCCAGCGGAACAGGGCGCTACGAGCAGTACTTC
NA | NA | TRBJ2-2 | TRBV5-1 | CASSRGNTGELFF | TGCGCCAGCAGCCGGGGGAACACCGGGGAGCTGTTTTTT
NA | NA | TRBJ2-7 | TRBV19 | CASSISGEGFEQYF | TGTGCCAGTAGTATCTCGGGCGAGGGCTTCGAGCAGTACTTC
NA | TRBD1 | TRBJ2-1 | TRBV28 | CASSLHRGNNEQFF | TGTGCCAGCAGTCTACACAGGGGGAATAATGAGCAGTTCTTC
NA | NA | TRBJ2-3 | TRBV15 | CATSGGGGNTDTQYF | TGTGCCACCAGCGGGGGCGGGGGAAACACAGATACGCAGTATTTT